This T cell receptor beta chain was found in a study of shared T cell receptors in the human thymus. The repertoire was sequenced with immunoSEQ multiplex PCR; TCRdb's copy has only in-frame clones and lacks some. The sample yields 700,000 to 750,000 clones, 70% to 90% seen once. The sample was also reused in another study, on human thymus T cells. That work contributes: During corrective heart surgery, resections were taken, and the thymus tissue came from them. In thymic and blood repertoires alike, V and J usage looked biased.

The TCR originated in a girl under three years old with a congenital heart defect. Material: thymocytes.

CDR3 amino acids: CASSPSSGEQYF. As DNA, the CDR3 is TGTGCCAGCAGCCCATCATCGGGCGAGCAGTACTTC. The chain uses TRBV25-1 and TRBJ2-7, with no clear D. The CDR3 consists of 12 residues. Germline values: CDR1 MGHDK, CDR2 SYGVNS. Deletions cut 6 bases from V and 6 bases from J, with 12 bases between.